This T cell receptor beta chain was found in a study of identical twins. The CDR3 runs 13 residues. Germline values: CDR1 SGDLS, CDR2 YYNGEE. The V gene lost 6 bases and the J gene lost 7 bases, with 16 bases spanning the gap. Broader study findings: Fewer insertions were carried by abundant cord blood beta clonotypes, but none was seen in memory repertoires.

TCRdb re-called the 5' RACE reads through MiXCR, storing one row per CDR3 protein. The sample includes 500,000 or so distinct CDR3 sequences, 20% to 25% seen only once; the top ten take under 0.95%. To note about this clonotype: Its antigen is currently unknown.

This same sample was also part of a study on T cells expressing NK-cell markers.

This receptor was identified in a woman aged 18-35 years in good health. The chain combines TRBV9 with TRBJ1-1; tentative D call: TRBD1 (5 bases). The sample consisted of CD4+ T cells sorted from blood. CDR3 DNA: TGTGCCAGCAACCGTTTAACTACAGGTGAAGCTTTCTTT. Translating gives CASNRLTTGEAFF.